A selection of T cell receptor beta chains follows, all from one sample in a study of blood T cell repertoires in COVID-19. The protocol was immunoSEQ multiplex PCR, while the TCRdb copy is restricted to in-frame clones and leaves out a portion. This table holds a few hundred thousand clones, 70% to 90% found once. The sequencing input was peripheral blood. The receptors stem from a woman in her forties who had recovered from COVID-19. The CDR3 runs from the conserved cysteine through the conserved F or W. D genes are given only for firm matches. Clone size is stated in some rows and not others, as once, few, many or a class when expanded.

-	TRBV30	-	TRBJ1-6	CAWSPVRGGMALHF	TGTGCCTGGAGCCCAGTTAGGGGGGGCATGGCCCTCCACTTT
few	TRBV5-6	-	TRBJ1-1	CASSFFGRGTEAFF	TGTGCCAGCAGCTTTTTTGGTCGGGGGACTGAAGCTTTCTTT
few	TRBV27	TRBD1	TRBJ1-1	CATSGGPGQTNTEAFF	TGTGCCACAAGTGGAGGACCGGGACAGACGAACACTGAAGCTTTCTTT
-	TRBV27	-	TRBJ2-6	CASKFLSSGANVLTF	TGTGCCAGCAAGTTCCTTAGCTCTGGGGCCAACGTCCTGACTTTC
-	TRBV15	-	TRBJ1-4	CATSRWGEEEKLFF	TGTGCCACCAGCAGATGGGGCGAGGAGGAAAAACTGTTTTTT
-	TRBV7-9	-	TRBJ1-3	CASSSTVWGAGNTIYF	TGTGCCAGCAGCTCGACAGTTTGGGGGGCTGGAAACACCATATATTTT
-	TRBV28	-	TRBJ1-2	CASSIGRVYGYTF	TGTGCCAGCTCCATCGGCAGGGTATATGGCTACACCTTC
-	TRBV18	TRBD1	TRBJ1-1	CASSPGQGGTEAFF	TGTGCCAGCTCACCGGGACAGGGTGGAACTGAAGCTTTCTTT
once	TRBV6-5	TRBD1	TRBJ2-7	CASSPGTGAPYEQYF	TGTGCCAGCAGTCCCGGGACAGGGGCCCCCTACGAGCAGTACTTC
-	TRBV6-2/TRBV6-3	-	TRBJ1-2	CASSPGSYGYTF	TGTGCCAGCAGCCCGGGGAGCTATGGCTACACCTTC
-	TRBV7-2	TRBD2	TRBJ2-7	CASSFGLAGGGQYF	TGTGCCAGCAGCTTCGGTCTAGCGGGAGGGGGGCAGTACTTC
-	TRBV11-1	-	TRBJ2-2	CASSEREPGELFF	TGTGCCAGCAGCGAACGAGAGCCCGGGGAGCTGTTTTTT
many	TRBV4-1	-	TRBJ2-2	CASSQLPGELFF	TGCGCCAGCAGCCAACTCCCCGGGGAGCTGTTTTTT
-	TRBV19	-	TRBJ1-5	CASTGVPGNSNQPQHF	TGTGCCAGTACTGGAGTTCCAGGGAACAGCAATCAGCCCCAGCATTTT
-	TRBV6-2/TRBV6-3	-	TRBJ1-1	CASSPRDTNTEAFF	TGTGCCAGCAGTCCCCGGGACACTAACACTGAAGCTTTCTTT
-	TRBV15	TRBD2	TRBJ2-3	CATSSLGLAGPRTDTQYF	TGTGCCACCAGCAGCCTCGGACTAGCGGGCCCCCGCACAGATACGCAGTATTTT
-	TRBV6-4	TRBD1	TRBJ1-2	CASSPDRGGYGYTF	TGTGCCAGCAGTCCGGACAGGGGAGGCTATGGCTACACCTTC
-	TRBV9	TRBD1	TRBJ1-3	CASSPTATGYSPSGNTIYF	TGTGCCAGCAGCCCAACCGCGACAGGGTATTCCCCCTCTGGAAACACCATATATTTT
-	TRBV3-1/TRBV3-2	-	TRBJ1-3	CASSQGTAFPIYF	TGTGCCAGCAGCCAAGGAACAGCTTTTCCCATATATTTT
once	TRBV9	TRBD1	TRBJ1-3	CASSVVGTASGNTIYF	TGTGCCAGCAGCGTAGTGGGGACAGCCTCTGGAAACACCATATATTTT
few	TRBV27	-	TRBJ2-3	CASSLGPHSTDTQYF	TGTGCCAGCAGTTTAGGGCCCCATAGCACAGATACGCAGTATTTT
once	TRBV5-1	-	TRBJ2-3	CASTPTGTTDTQYF	TGCGCCAGCACCCCGACAGGAACCACAGATACGCAGTATTTT
-	TRBV29-1	-	TRBJ2-1	CSVAPRGALQGEQFF	TGCAGCGTGGCCCCCCGGGGGGCCCTACAGGGTGAGCAGTTCTTC
once	TRBV11-2	TRBD2	TRBJ2-3	CASSLGAGGTDTQYF	TGTGCCAGCAGCTTAGGGGCGGGAGGGACAGATACGCAGTATTTT
-	TRBV5-1	TRBD1	TRBJ1-1	CASSTGDMNTEAFF	TGCGCCAGCAGCACAGGGGATATGAACACTGAAGCTTTCTTT
-	TRBV25-1	TRBD2	TRBJ2-1	CASSELGGTSGSNEQFF	TGTGCCAGCAGTGAATTGGGGGGGACTAGCGGGAGCAATGAGCAGTTCTTC
-	TRBV5-1	-	TRBJ2-5	CASSLGQGWIETQYF	TGCGCCAGCAGCTTGGGGCAGGGATGGATAGAGACCCAGTACTTC
-	TRBV9	TRBD2	TRBJ2-1	CASSVGGAGGREQFF	TGTGCCAGCAGCGTAGGGGGAGCGGGAGGGCGGGAGCAGTTCTTC
-	TRBV5-8	-	TRBJ1-3	CASSPGPSGNTIYF	TGTGCCAGCAGCCCAGGCCCCTCTGGAAACACCATATATTTT
-	TRBV4-1	-	TRBJ1-2	CASSQGSRNRDGYTF	TGCGCCAGCAGCCAAGGGTCGCGAAATCGAGATGGCTACACCTTC
-	TRBV7-8	-	TRBJ1-2	CASSLVRHNPTNYGYTF	TGTGCCAGCAGCTTAGTGCGGCACAATCCCACTAACTATGGCTACACCTTC
-	TRBV5-5	-	TRBJ1-2	CASSLGPRTASYGYTF	TGTGCCAGCAGCTTGGGCCCCCGGACAGCTAGCTATGGCTACACCTTC
-	TRBV6-5	TRBD1	TRBJ1-1	CASSLDRVNTEAFF	TGTGCCAGCAGCCTTGACAGGGTGAACACTGAAGCTTTCTTT
once	TRBV5-4	TRBD2	TRBJ2-5	CASSSTGLPQETQYF	TGTGCCAGCAGCTCCACGGGACTACCGCAAGAGACCCAGTACTTC
-	TRBV6-5	-	TRBJ2-3	CASSQTHGDTQYF	TGTGCCAGCAGCCAGACCCACGGGGATACGCAGTATTTT
-	TRBV9	TRBD2	TRBJ2-3	CASSGGPGEGADTQYF	TGTGCCAGCAGCGGAGGCCCGGGGGAGGGCGCAGATACGCAGTATTTT
few	TRBV2	TRBD2	TRBJ2-3	CASSEPKGTSGGRDTQYF	TGTGCCAGCAGTGAACCCAAGGGAACTAGCGGGGGCCGGGATACGCAGTATTTT
-	TRBV4-1	-	TRBJ1-4	CASSQGTRGRATNEKLFF	TGCGCCAGCAGCCAGGGAACCAGGGGAAGGGCAACTAATGAAAAACTGTTTTTT
-	TRBV10-1	TRBD2	TRBJ2-7	CASTPGTSGTQNGEQYF	TGCGCCAGCACCCCCGGGACTAGCGGGACCCAAAACGGCGAGCAGTACTTC